The 28 T cell receptor beta chains given below trace back to one sample, sequenced in a study of technical replicates of blood from a handful of donors. Here immunoSEQ multiplex PCR was the method, and the copy in TCRdb shows in-frame clones only, minus some. The sample records about 70,000 clones, approximately 90% being singletons. Specimen: PBMCs. The receptor set was obtained from a human donor in good health. Some clones in this sample may be carry-over from other donors' samples.

The chain couples TRBV2 to TRBJ1-3, with a weak D call TRBD1 (6 bases). V was cut by 7 bases and J by 0 bases, with 13 bases left in between. The CDR3 sequence is 15 residues long. Germline V gene data show CDR1 as SNHLY and CDR2 as FYNNEI. Here the CDR3 DNA reads TGTGCCAGCATAGAACAGGGAAGCTCTGGAAACACCATATATTTT. Translation gives CASIEQGSSGNTIYF. The full variable domain, rest sourced from reference TRBV2 and TRBJ1-3, is EPEVTQTPSHQVTQMGQEVILRCVPISNHLYFYWYRQILGQKVEFLVSFYNNEISEKSEIFDDQFSVERPDGSNFTLKIRSTKLEDSAMYFCASIEQGSSGNTIYFGEGSWLTVV.

This clone turned up a few times. This sequence joins TRBV5-6 and TRBJ1-1; weak D call: TRBD1 (6 bases). V shed 4 bases and J shed 0 bases, with 19 bases lying between them. CDR3 size: 17 residues. The germline V gene encodes CDR1 SGHDT and CDR2 YYEEEE. Written as DNA, the CDR3 is TGTGCCAGCAGCCGAAGGACAGAAAGAACAATGAACACTGAAGCTTTCTTT. Protein: CASSRRTERTMNTEAFF.

The chain uses TRBV6-5 and TRBJ2-7; 9 bases match TRBD2. Germline V gene data show CDR1 as MNHEY and CDR2 as SVGAGI. The CDR3 is made up of 15 amino acids. The junction had 13 bases not matched to a gene; V was cut back by 6 bases and J by 7 bases. The DNA for the CDR3 is TGTGCCAGCAGGGGTAGCGGGAGTGGGCTAGAAGAGCAGTACTTC. Translated, it gives CASRGSGSGLEEQYF.

V gene TRBV10-3 combines with J gene TRBJ1-3, with D unresolved. Trimming took 6 bases from V and 2 from J, leaving 14 bases between them. The V gene's germline CDR1 is ENHRY and CDR2 SYGVKD. There are 15 residues in the CDR3. In DNA form, the CDR3 reads TGTGCCATCAGGGGCTCTAGCCCTACTGGAAACACCATATATTTT. Its protein product is CAIRGSSPTGNTIYF.

This sequence joins TRBV21-1 and TRBJ2-5; the table's D call, TRBD1, was not checked against the DNA. TRBV21-1 is termed a pseudogene. The CDR3 spans 15 residues. DNA of the CDR3: TGTGCCAGCAGCCCCCGGGACAGGGGGCAAGAGACCCAGTACTTC. This encodes CASSPRDRGQETQYF.

The rearrangement uses TRBV6-4 and TRBJ2-1, with 11 positions matching TRBD1. CDR1 is MRHNA, CDR2 SNTAGT, per germline. This CDR3 is built from 15 residues. The J segment lost 7 bases and the V segment lost 3 bases, leaving 5 bases of the junction unmatched. The CDR3 is CASSEGQGVANEQFF. CDR3 in DNA: TGTGCCAGCAGTGAGGGACAGGGGGTCGCAAATGAGCAGTTCTTC.

The V gene is TRBV5-1, the J gene TRBJ2-3, with 11 bases identical to TRBD1. CDR3 length: 17 amino acids. Looked up from germline, CDR1 is SGHRS and CDR2 is YFSETQ. J was trimmed by 4 bases and V by 2 bases; bases with no gene match: 9. This CDR3 reads CASSFGRTGGGSDTQYF. The CDR3 DNA is TGCGCCAGCAGCTTCGGCAGGACAGGGGGCGGATCAGATACGCAGTATTTT.

V gene TRBV7-9 combines with J gene TRBJ2-1; 16 bases are a match to TRBD2. This CDR3 comprises 18 residues. Germline CDR1 and CDR2: SEHNR and FQNEAQ (reference sequence). The junction had 7 bases not matched to a gene; V was cut back by 1 base and J by 7 bases. The CDR3 sequence: CASSLGGLAGGLRNEQFF. As DNA, the CDR3 is TGTGCCAGCAGCTTAGGGGGACTAGCGGGAGGGCTAAGGAATGAGCAGTTCTTC.

The chain uses TRBV6-5 and TRBJ2-5, with D perhaps matching TRBD2 (5 bases). The CDR3 contains 14 residues. Germline V CDR1 and CDR2: MNHEY, SVGAGI. Deletions cut 10 bases from V and 2 bases from J, with 17 bases between. The CDR3 reads CATRRSARQETQYF. For the CDR3, the DNA is TGTGCCACCCGGAGGTCGGCTCGGCAAGAGACCCAGTACTTC.

This clone was observed at least ten times. The genes are TRBV13 and TRBJ2-1; D remains unclear. The CDR3 has 16 residues. From germline, CDR1 is PRHDT and CDR2 FYEKMQ (reference sequence). Trimming shortened V by 0 bases and J by 0 bases, and 9 bases separated the two germline ends. The DNA of the CDR3 is TGTGCCAGCAGCTTAGGCGAACCCAGCTCCTACAATGAGCAGTTCTTC. Translation gives CASSLGEPSSYNEQFF.

The chain is built from TRBV7-9 and TRBJ1-6, with a weak D call TRBD1 (5 bases). Germline V lookup: CDR1 SEHNR, CDR2 FQNEAQ (reference sequence). The CDR3 has 13 residues. The V and J ends lost 5 bases and 8 bases respectively, with 10 bases between them. CDR3 sequence: CASSPGGYSPLHF. DNA of the CDR3: TGTGCCAGCAGCCCGGGGGGGTATTCACCCCTCCACTTT.

To note about this clone: The same CDR3 can be traced to other DNA sequences in this sample. The gene calls are TRBV7-3 and TRBJ2-2; no clear D gene. The CDR3 is 15 amino acids. Germline values: CDR1 SGHTA, CDR2 FQGTGA. The germline V and J ends were trimmed by 2 bases and 0 bases, with 7 bases remaining between them. CDR3: CASSLLAANTGELFF. Written as DNA, the CDR3 is TGTGCCAGCAGCTTACTGGCGGCGAACACCGGGGAGCTGTTTTTT. The entire variable domain, with the rest obtained from reference TRBV7-3 and TRBJ2-2, is as follows: GAGVSQTPSNKVTEKGKYVELRCDPISGHTALYWYRQSLGQGPEFLIYFQGTGAADDSGLPNDRFFAVRPEGSVSTLKIQRTERGDSAVYLCASSLLAANTGELFFGEGSRLTVL.

This chain uses TRBV7-2 with TRBJ1-6; TRBD1 aligns across 7 bases. CDR3 length: 15 amino acids. V lost 4 bases and J lost 6; bases outside the gene matches: 6. Germline V gene sequence: CDR1 SGHTA, CDR2 FQGNSA. The CDR3 spells CASSYGQAPNSPLHF. As DNA, the CDR3 is TGTGCCAGCAGCTACGGACAGGCCCCTAATTCACCCCTCCACTTT.

This sequence joins TRBV19 and TRBJ1-2; 8 nucleotides match TRBD1. V shed 5 bases and J 6 bases; nucleotides not matched to a gene: 5. The germline gives CDR1 LNHDA, CDR2 SQIVND (reference sequence). The CDR3 covers 13 residues. This chain's CDR3 is CASSDRGSDGYTF. The CDR3 DNA is TGTGCCAGTAGTGACAGGGGTTCGGATGGCTACACCTTC.

This clone was seen a single time. The chain couples TRBV30 to TRBJ1-2; D possibly corresponds to TRBD1 (6 bases). CDR3 size: 13 residues. Looked up from germline, CDR1 is GTSNPN and CDR2 is SVGIG (reference sequence). Trimming removed 7 bases from V and 2 bases from J, with 14 bases in between. This CDR3 reads CASLRTENYGYTF. Written as DNA, the CDR3 is TGTGCCTCATTACGGACAGAAAACTATGGCTACACCTTC.

The chain employs TRBV7-3 and TRBJ2-1; 7 bases fit TRBD2. V lost 2 bases to trimming and J lost 12 bases; unmatched junction nucleotides: 16. The CDR3 has 16 residues. Germline V gene data show CDR1 as SGHTA and CDR2 as FQGTGA. CDR3 amino acids: CASSLQPAGTQSVQFF. Here the CDR3 DNA reads TGTGCCAGCAGCTTACAACCAGCGGGGACCCAATCAGTGCAGTTCTTC.

V gene TRBV4-3 combines with J gene TRBJ2-6; 9 nucleotides align to TRBD1. Germline V gene data show CDR1 as LGHNA and CDR2 as YSLEER. The junction had 6 bases not matched to a gene; V was cut back by 1 base and J by 5 bases. The CDR3 has 17 residues. CDR3 bases: TGCGCCAGCAGCCAAGCACAGGGGGCTCAATGGGCCAACGTCCTGACTTTC. Protein product: CASSQAQGAQWANVLTF.

The chain employs TRBV5-1 and TRBJ1-2; 9 bases map to TRBD1. The CDR3 sequence is 15 residues long. Germline V gene sequence: CDR1 SGHRS, CDR2 YFSETQ. After removal of 4 bases from V and 7 bases from J, the junction contained 11 bases not matched to a gene. As DNA, the CDR3 is TGCGCCAGCAGCCCGGGGGACAGGGACGTGTCTGGCTACACCTTC. Translated: CASSPGDRDVSGYTF. The full variable domain, rest sourced from reference TRBV5-1 and TRBJ1-2, is KAGVTQTPRYLIKTRGQQVTLSCSPISGHRSVSWYQQTPGQGLQFLFEYFSETQRNKGNFPGRFSGRQFSNSRSEMNVSTLELGDSALYLCASSPGDRDVSGYTFGSGTRLTVV.

The J gene is TRBJ2-5, the V gene TRBV6-5, with D maybe TRBD2 (5 bases). The CDR3 runs to 14 residues. In germline, CDR1 is MNHEY, CDR2 SVGAGI. Trimming stripped 0 bases from V and 7 bases from J, with 12 bases between. The DNA for the CDR3 is TGTGCCAGCAGTTACTCGTACGGAGAGGGGACCCAGTACTTC. Translated: CASSYSYGEGTQYF.

The gene calls are TRBV2 and TRBJ2-1; the match to TRBD2 covers 11 bases. The V segment lost 10 bases and the J segment 0 bases; nucleotides outside the gene matches: 5. Germline loops: CDR1 SNHLY, CDR2 FYNNEI. There are 15 residues in the CDR3. CDR3 region: CATRLAGFSYNEQFF. In DNA form, the CDR3 reads TGTGCCACACGACTAGCGGGGTTCTCCTACAATGAGCAGTTCTTC.

This clone came up once. The chain links TRBV2 to TRBJ2-7, with unresolved D. Germline-derived CDR1 and CDR2 are SNHLY and FYNNEI. The CDR3 is 12 amino acids. Trimming stripped 10 bases from V and 2 bases from J, with 12 bases between. CDR3 sequence reads: CATEALPYEQYF. The CDR3 DNA reads TGTGCCACCGAGGCACTACCCTACGAGCAGTACTTC.

The chain recombines TRBV4-3 with TRBJ2-1, with D unclear. The CDR3 is 16 residues long. V was trimmed by 1 base and J by 8 bases, leaving 18 bases between them. In germline, CDR1 is LGHNA, CDR2 YSLEER. The CDR3 DNA is TGCGCCAGCAGCCAAGGGATTAGTACGGAGTCGGATGAGCAGTTCTTC. Protein product: CASSQGISTESDEQFF.

This chain connects TRBV18 to TRBJ2-3, with D maybe TRBD2 (7 bases). Per the germline V gene, CDR1 is KGHSH and CDR2 is LQKENI. Trimming took 10 bases from V and 5 from J, leaving 16 bases between them. The CDR3 covers 13 residues. As DNA, the CDR3 is TGTGCCACAGGGGCGGGAGTCCAAGATACGCAGTATTTT. This codes for CATGAGVQDTQYF. The full variable domain, with the rest looked up from reference TRBV18 and TRBJ2-3, is NAGVMQNPRHLVRRRGQEARLRCSPMKGHSHVYWYRQLPEEGLKFMVYLQKENIIDESGMPKERFSAEFPKEGPSILRIQQVVRGDSAAYFCATGAGVQDTQYFGPGTRLTVL.

Written as DNA, the CDR3 is TGTGCTAGTGGTTGGGACAGGTTGAATTCACCCCTCCACTTT. This encodes CASGWDRLNSPLHF. The gene calls are TRBV12-5 and TRBJ1-6; 8 positions match TRBD1. This CDR3 comprises 14 residues. V lost 4 bases to trimming and J lost 7 bases; unmatched junction nucleotides: 3. The germline CDR1 and CDR2 sequences are LGHNT and FRNRAP.

V usage is TRBV15 and J usage is TRBJ1-1; D remains ambiguous. The CDR3 consists of 13 residues. V lost 6 bases, J lost 7 bases, and 15 bases lay in between. Germline CDR1 LNHNV, CDR2 YYDKDF (reference sequence). The CDR3 DNA follows: TGTGCCACCAGTTGGAGCCCCCGTGGTGAAGCTTTCTTT. Translation: CATSWSPRGEAFF.

J is TRBJ1-3 and V is TRBV6-5; D unresolved. There are 15 residues in the CDR3. CDR1 is MNHEY and CDR2 is SVGAGI in the germline V gene. With 6 bases removed from V and 0 bases from J, the gap between germline ends came to 12 bases. The CDR3 bases are TGTGCCAGCAGCCCGGACGGGAGCTCTGGAAACACCATATATTTT. Residues: CASSPDGSSGNTIYF.

V usage is TRBV5-5 and J usage is TRBJ2-2; TRBD2 matches at 9 bases. CDR1 SGHKS and CDR2 YYEKEE come from the germline V gene (reference sequence). V lost 1 base to trimming and J lost 5 bases; unmatched junction nucleotides: 12. The CDR3 runs 18 residues. The CDR3 region is CASSLWLAGSAGTGELFF. The CDR3 nucleotides are TGTGCCAGCAGCTTGTGGCTAGCGGGATCAGCGGGGACCGGGGAGCTGTTTTTT.

This chain uses TRBV9 with TRBJ1-3, with no clear D. Per the germline V gene, CDR1 is SGDLS and CDR2 is YYNGEE. V lost 4 bases and J lost 0, with 17 bases in between. The CDR3 is 17 residues long. The CDR3 sequence is CASSPTRGLSSGNTIYF. In nucleotides, the CDR3 is TGTGCCAGCAGCCCGACTAGAGGGCTAAGCTCTGGAAACACCATATATTTT.